The 18 T cell receptor beta chains reported below all come from one sample, sequenced in a study of CDR3 diversity in severe acne. TCRdb itself ran the PCR reads through MiXCR, one entry per CDR3 protein. Here the sample spans over 90,000 distinct CDR3 sequences, approximately 47% being singletons. Sequences were obtained from blood. All receptors come from a male donor with acne.

About this clonotype: This clone may be a read error of a much larger clone one base away. This chain joins TRBV9 and TRBJ1-4; D is unresolved. Germline values: CDR1 SGDLS, CDR2 YYNGEE. This CDR3 is 14 amino acids long. For the CDR3, the DNA is TGTGCCAGCAGCGTAGAGGCAGGATGGGAAAGACTGTTTTTT. Amino acid sequence: CASSVEAGWERLFF.

The rearrangement joins TRBV7-6 to TRBJ2-5; D is ambiguous. The length of the CDR3 is 15 residues. V dropped 5 bases and J dropped 0 bases, with 13 bases sitting between them. Germline lookup yields CDR1 SGHVS and CDR2 FNYEAQ. The CDR3 spells CASSRETRNQETQYF. The CDR3 nucleotides are TGTGCCAGCAGCCGCGAAACCAGGAACCAAGAGACCCAGTACTTC.

The rearrangement joins TRBV13 to TRBJ2-5; D not resolved. Germline V lookup: CDR1 PRHDT, CDR2 FYEKMQ (reference sequence). This CDR3 is built from 13 residues. V lost 5 bases, J lost 5 bases, and 12 bases lay in between. CDR3 bases: TGTGCCAGCAGCCACTCCGACTGGGAGACCCAGTACTTC. Translated: CASSHSDWETQYF.

V and J are TRBV11-3 and TRBJ2-5, with TRBD2 as a possible D gene (5 bases). Near its end, the DNA agrees better with TRBJ2-1, so the J call may be wrong. The CDR3 length is 16 residues. In germline, CDR1 is SGHNT, CDR2 YENEEA. CDR3: CASSLGVGEESYEQFF. The CDR3 nucleotides are TGTGCCAGCAGCTTAGGCGTGGGAGAAGAATCCTATGAGCAGTTCTTC.

The chain joins TRBV15 to TRBJ1-5, with D uncertain. From germline, CDR1 is LNHNV and CDR2 YYDKDF (reference sequence). This CDR3 spans 16 amino acids. Trimming shortened V by 3 bases and J by 1 base, and 13 bases separated the two germline ends. Here the CDR3 DNA reads TGTGCCACCAGCAGTGAGAAGGTTTTAAGCAATCAGCCCCAGCATTTT. It yields the protein CATSSEKVLSNQPQHF.

This clonotype was detected many times. The chain uses TRBV6-5 and TRBJ2-1; D possibly matches TRBD1 or TRBD2 (5 bases each). Germline CDR1 reads MNHEY; CDR2 reads SVGAGI. The CDR3 totals 16 residues. With 4 bases removed from V and 0 bases from J, the gap between germline ends came to 13 bases. The chain's CDR3 is CASSLRGLRSYNEQFF. The CDR3 bases are TGTGCCAGCAGTTTACGGGGCCTCCGCTCCTACAATGAGCAGTTCTTC.

The chain uses TRBV10-2 and TRBJ2-3; D not certain. This CDR3 region has 13 residues. The V and J ends lost 6 bases and 0 bases respectively, with 7 bases between them. The germline V gene encodes CDR1 WSHSY and CDR2 SAAADI. For the CDR3, the DNA is TGCGCCAGCAGCCCCTTCAGCACAGATACGCAGTATTTT. Translated, it gives CASSPFSTDTQYF.

Of note for this clonotype: Because the CDR3's place on the DNA is in doubt, the DNA is left out and the CDR3 is given as listed by TCRdb. This sequence joins TRBV25-1 and TRBJ1-2; the table's TRBD1 call for D was not verified on the DNA. The CDR3 sequence runs 20 residues, both termini included. CDR1 is MGHDK and CDR2 is SYGVNS in the germline V gene. The CDR3 here is CASSFYICSARDTGRNGYTF.

Ten or more counts support this clonotype. The gene calls are TRBV29-1 and TRBJ2-7, with 7 nucleotides matching TRBD2. The CDR3 is 12 residues long. The junction had 6 bases not matched to a gene; V was cut back by 5 bases and J by 5 bases. In germline, CDR1 is SQVTM, CDR2 ANQGSEA. In DNA, the CDR3 is TGCAGCGTTAACGGGGAGGGGCACGAGCAGTACTTC. This gives the protein CSVNGEGHEQYF.

The chain couples TRBV25-1 to TRBJ1-6; D possibly corresponds to TRBD1 (6 bases). This CDR3 has 13 residues. Germline loops: CDR1 MGHDK, CDR2 SYGVNS. Deletions cut 7 bases from V and 7 bases from J, with 11 bases between. The CDR3 nucleotides read TGTGCCAGCAACCACAGGGCGAATTCACCCCTCCACTTT. Its protein product is CASNHRANSPLHF.

V and J are TRBV24-1 and TRBJ1-1; D is uncertain. The CDR3 is made up of 14 amino acids. Germline CDR1 reads KGHDR; CDR2 reads SFDVKD. Trimming shortened V by 2 bases and J by 1 base, and 7 bases separated the two germline ends. CDR3 coding DNA: TGTGCCACCAGTGATTCCTCCCCGAACACTGAAGCTTTCTTT. Its protein product is CATSDSSPNTEAFF.

This clonotype was seen at least ten times. Lacking the conserved final phenylalanine or tryptophan, this CDR3 likely reflects a read error. It is unclear where the CDR3 begins or ends on the DNA, so no DNA is shown, and the CDR3 is as TCRdb lists it. This chain uses TRBV19 with TRBJ1-2; TRBD1, the table's D call, lacks a check against the DNA. The CDR3 adds up to 13 amino acids, both ends counted. Germline CDR1 LNHDA, CDR2 SQIVND (reference sequence). The CDR3: CASWAPGTALDPA.

The chain uses TRBV25-1 and TRBJ2-1; D not resolved. V gave up 2 bases and J gave up 9 bases, with 11 bases separating them. Germline V lookup: CDR1 MGHDK, CDR2 SYGVNS. The CDR3 runs to 13 residues. CDR3 sequence reads: CASSEPTRSEQFF. CDR3 bases: TGTGCCAGCAGTGAACCTACCCGGAGTGAGCAGTTCTTC.

CDR3: CASSDTRGGDTGELFF. CDR3 nucleotides: TGTGCCAGCAGTGACACGCGAGGAGGGGACACCGGGGAGCTGTTTTTT. The chain carries TRBV28 and TRBJ2-2; tentative D call: TRBD2 (6 bases). Germline lookup yields CDR1 MDHEN and CDR2 SYDVKM. Trimming stripped 5 bases from V and 3 bases from J, with 16 bases between. This CDR3 spans 16 amino acids.

The V and J genes are TRBV7-9 and TRBJ2-7; TRBD2 aligns across 7 bases. The CDR3 has 15 residues. Losses at the gene ends were 4 bases for V and 1 base for J; bases not matched to a gene: 7. Germline values: CDR1 SEHNR, CDR2 FQNEAQ (reference sequence). For the CDR3, the DNA is TGTGCCAGCAGCTCGCCAACTAGCGCGTCCTACGAGCAGTACTTC. This codes for CASSSPTSASYEQYF.

Concerning this clonotype: At one of its ends the junction is not consistent with the germline gene, which may arise from a read error. This rearrangement joins TRBV5-1 to TRBJ2-7; TRBD2 matches 10 bases. Germline CDR1 SGHRS, CDR2 YFSETQ. CDR3 length equals 16 residues. The chain's CDR3 is CASSPDGASGSHEQYF. CDR3 bases: TGTGCCAGCAGCCCCGATGGGGCTAGCGGGAGCCATGAGCAGTACTTC.

The chain combines TRBV3-1 with TRBJ2-5; tentatively, D is TRBD1 (6 bases). This CDR3 contains 13 residues. The V and J ends lost 0 bases and 5 bases respectively, with 7 bases between them. Germline values: CDR1 LGHDT, CDR2 YNNKEL (reference sequence). The CDR3 sequence is CASSQETGETQYF. In nucleotides, the CDR3 is TGTGCCAGCAGCCAAGAAACAGGGGAGACCCAGTACTTC.

This sequence joins TRBV6-2 or TRBV6-3 and TRBJ1-1; D unresolved. The CDR3 is 15 residues long. In germline, CDR1 is MNHEY, CDR2 SVGEGT. V lost 7 bases to trimming and J lost 5 bases, with 20 bases between them. CDR3 in amino acids: CASIRSSGGRTEAFF. The CDR3, as DNA: TGTGCCAGCATCAGAAGTAGCGGCGGTAGGACTGAAGCTTTCTTT.